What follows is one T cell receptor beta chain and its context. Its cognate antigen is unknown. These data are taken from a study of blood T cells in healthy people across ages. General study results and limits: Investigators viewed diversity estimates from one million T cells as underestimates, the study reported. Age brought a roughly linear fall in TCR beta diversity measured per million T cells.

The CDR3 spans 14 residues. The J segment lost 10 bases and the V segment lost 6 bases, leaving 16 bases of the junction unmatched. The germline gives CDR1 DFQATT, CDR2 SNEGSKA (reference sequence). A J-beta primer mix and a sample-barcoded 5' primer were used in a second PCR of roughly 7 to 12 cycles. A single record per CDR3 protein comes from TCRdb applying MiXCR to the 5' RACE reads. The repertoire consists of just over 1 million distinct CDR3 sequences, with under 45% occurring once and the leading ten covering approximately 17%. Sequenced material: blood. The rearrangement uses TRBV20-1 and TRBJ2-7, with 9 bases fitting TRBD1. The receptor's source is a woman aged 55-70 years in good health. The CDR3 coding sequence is TGCAGTGCAACTTCTAGACAGGGGGACAGGATCCAGTACTTC. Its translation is CSATSRQGDRIQYF.